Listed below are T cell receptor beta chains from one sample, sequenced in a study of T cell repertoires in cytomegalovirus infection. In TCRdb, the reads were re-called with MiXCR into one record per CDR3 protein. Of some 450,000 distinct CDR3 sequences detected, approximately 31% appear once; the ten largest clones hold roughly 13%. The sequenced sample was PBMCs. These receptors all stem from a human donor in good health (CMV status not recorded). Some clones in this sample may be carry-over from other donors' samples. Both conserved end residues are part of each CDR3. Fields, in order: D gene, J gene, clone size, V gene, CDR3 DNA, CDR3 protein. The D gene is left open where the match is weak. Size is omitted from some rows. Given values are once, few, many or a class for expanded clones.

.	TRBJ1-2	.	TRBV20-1	TGCAGTGCTTCGTACTATGGCTACACCTTC	CSASYYGYTF
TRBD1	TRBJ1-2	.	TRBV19	TGTGCCAGTAGTACAGGGGCAACAGGGGCCCCTAGGGGCTACACCTTC	CASSTGATGAPRGYTF
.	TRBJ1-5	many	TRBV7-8	TGTGCCAGCAGCCCAGTTAGAGTAACCAGACAGCATAGCAATCAGCCCCAGCATTTT	CASSPVRVTRQHSNQPQHF
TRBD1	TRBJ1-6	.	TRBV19	TGTGCCAGTAGTACCTTCGGGACAGGGTCCATGTCCTATAATTCACCCCTCCACTTT	CASSTFGTGSMSYNSPLHF
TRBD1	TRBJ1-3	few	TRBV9	TGTGCCAGCAGCGTAGAGCCAGGGGGCGGAAACACCATATATTTT	CASSVEPGGGNTIYF
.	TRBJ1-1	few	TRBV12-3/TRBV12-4	TGTGCCAGCAGGCTCAGCCGGCGGAGCACTGAAGCTTTCTTT	CASRLSRRSTEAFF
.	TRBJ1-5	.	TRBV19	TGTGCCAGTAGTATAGTAAAGGACGCGGGAGATCAGCCCCAGCATTTT	CASSIVKDAGDQPQHF
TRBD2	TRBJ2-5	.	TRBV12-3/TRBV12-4	TGTGCCAGCAGTTTCTCTAGCGGGGGGGGCGAGACCCAGTACTTC	CASSFSSGGGETQYF
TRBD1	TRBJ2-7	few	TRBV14	TGTGCCAGCAGCCCAGAAACCGGGACAGGTTTCAACGAGCAGTACTTC	CASSPETGTGFNEQYF
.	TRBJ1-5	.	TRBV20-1	TGCAGTGCTAGAACCTCGGGGCGATTCAATCAGCCCCAGCATTTT	CSARTSGRFNQPQHF
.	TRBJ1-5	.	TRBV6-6	TGTGCCCGCAGTTACAGTTCCGACAATCAGCCCCAGCATTTT	CARSYSSDNQPQHF
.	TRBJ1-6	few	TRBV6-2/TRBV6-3	TGTGCCAGCAGCCCAGGGTTCTCACCCCTCCACTTT	CASSPGFSPLHF
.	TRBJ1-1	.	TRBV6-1	TGTGCCAGCAGTGAGGTTACTACGAACACTGAAGCTTTCTTT	CASSEVTTNTEAFF
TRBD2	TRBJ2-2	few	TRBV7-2	TGTGCCAGCAGTTTAAGGACTAGCGGGGGATTGAACACCGGGGAGCTGTTTTTT	CASSLRTSGGLNTGELFF
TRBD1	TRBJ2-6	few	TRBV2	TGTGCCAGCAGTGAGCGACAGGGGGCTAGTGGGGCCAACGTCCTGACTTTC	CASSERQGASGANVLTF
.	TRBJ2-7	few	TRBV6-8	TGTGCCAGCAGTTTCCCCGGGAGCGGCCACGAGCAGTACTTC	CASSFPGSGHEQYF
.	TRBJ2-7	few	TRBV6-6	TGTGCCAGCAGTTACACCTCTTTGCGGGGGCCTACCTACGAGCAGTACTTC	CASSYTSLRGPTYEQYF
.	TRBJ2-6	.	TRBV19	TGTGCCAGTATTATCCAAGGGGCTGGGGCCAACGTCCTGACTTTC	CASIIQGAGANVLTF
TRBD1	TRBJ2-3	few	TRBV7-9	TGTGCCAGCAGCAGACGTGGGACAGAGACCACAGATACGCAGTATTTT	CASSRRGTETTDTQYF
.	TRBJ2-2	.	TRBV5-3	TGTGCCACCCCAGTACTGTCCGTTCGAGACACCGGGGAGCTGTTTTTT	CATPVLSVRDTGELFF
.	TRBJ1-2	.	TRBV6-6	TGTGCCAGCAGCTTTACTCCCGAAGTGGATAACTCTGGCTACACCTTC	CASSFTPEVDNSGYTF
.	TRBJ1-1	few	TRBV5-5	TGTGCCAGCAGCTTTAACCCGGGGAACACTGAAGCTTTCTTT	CASSFNPGNTEAFF
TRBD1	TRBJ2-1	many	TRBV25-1	TGTGCCAGCAGTGGACCCGGGACAGGGTTCAATGAGCAGTTCTTC	CASSGPGTGFNEQFF
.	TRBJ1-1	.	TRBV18	TGTGCCAGCTCACCACAGGGATACTCGAACACTGAAGCTTTCTTT	CASSPQGYSNTEAFF
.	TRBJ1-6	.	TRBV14	TGTGCCAGCAGCAGGACCGGGTTAGGACCCCTCCACTTT	CASSRTGLGPLHF
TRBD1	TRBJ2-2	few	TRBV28	TGTGCCAGCAGTTTTAGGGACCGCCTTCACCGGGACAGCCACACCGGGGAGCTGTTTTTT	CASSFRDRLHRDSHTGELFF
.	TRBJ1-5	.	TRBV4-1	TGCGCCAGCAGCCAAGCGAGGGAAGGGGAAAGGGGGGACAATCAGCCCCAGCATTTT	CASSQAREGERGDNQPQHF
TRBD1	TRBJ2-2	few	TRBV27	TGTGCCAGCAGTTTAACCGCGACAGGGGGCGGGGAGCTGTTTTTT	CASSLTATGGGELFF
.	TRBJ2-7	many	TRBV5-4	TGTGCCAGCAGCTTGGGAAACGGACTCTCCTACGAGCAGTACTTC	CASSLGNGLSYEQYF
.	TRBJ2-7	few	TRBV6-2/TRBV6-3	TGTGCCAGCAGAAACACAGACAGATCCTACGAGCAGTACTTC	CASRNTDRSYEQYF
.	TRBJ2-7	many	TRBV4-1	TGCGCCAGCAGCCAACAGGGTTTCTACGAGCAGTACTTC	CASSQQGFYEQYF
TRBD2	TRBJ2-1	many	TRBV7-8	TGTGCCAGCAGCTTTGTGGAGCGGGGGCTCTACAATGAGCAGTTCTTC	CASSFVERGLYNEQFF
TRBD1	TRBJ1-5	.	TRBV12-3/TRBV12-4	TGTGCCAGCAGTTGGGGGACAGGAGGACAGCCCCAGCATTTT	CASSWGTGGQPQHF
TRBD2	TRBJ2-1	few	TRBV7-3	TGTGCCAGCAGCTTAATGGGGGAGGGCTCCTACAATGAGCAGTTCTTC	CASSLMGEGSYNEQFF
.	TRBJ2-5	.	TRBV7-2	TGTGCCAGCAGCACCCAACCCATGACTAGTCTGAGGACCCAGTACTTC	CASSTQPMTSLRTQYF
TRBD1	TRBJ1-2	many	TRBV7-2	TGTGCCAGCAGCATACAGACAGGGGGAAGTGGCTACACCTTC	CASSIQTGGSGYTF
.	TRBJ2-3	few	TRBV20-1	TGCAGTGCTACGAAGGGACGTAAGCGGGATACGCAGTATTTT	CSATKGRKRDTQYF
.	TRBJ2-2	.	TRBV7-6	TGTGCCAGCAGACACAACACCGGGGAGCTGTTTTTT	CASRHNTGELFF
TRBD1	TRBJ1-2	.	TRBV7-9	TGTGCCAGCAGCTTCTCCCTACAGGGGAACTATGGCTACACCTTC	CASSFSLQGNYGYTF